A single sample gave rise to the 23 T cell receptor beta chains below, sequenced in a study of blood T cells in healthy people across ages. A sample-barcoded 5' primer and a J-beta primer mix were used in a second PCR of roughly 7 to 11 cycles. TCRdb recomputed calls from the 5' RACE reads with MiXCR, one row per CDR3 protein. The data hold some 1.6 million distinct CDR3 sequences, with 30% to 40% observed a single time. The sample was blood. These receptors originate from a woman in her 30s in good health.

The rearrangement links TRBV6-2 or TRBV6-3 to TRBJ2-7, with D perhaps assigned TRBD1 or TRBD2 (7 bases each). Germline CDR1 reads MNHEY; CDR2 reads SVGEGT. V gave up 6 bases and J gave up 2 bases, with 17 bases separating them. The CDR3 runs 15 residues. CDR3 region: CASRGGPSGPYEQYF. In DNA form, the CDR3 reads TGTGCCAGCAGAGGGGGCCCTAGCGGACCCTACGAGCAGTACTTC.

The gene calls are TRBV29-1 and TRBJ1-1; D remains unclear. The germline gives CDR1 SQVTM, CDR2 ANQGSEA. The CDR3 runs 10 residues. The V gene lost 5 bases and the J gene lost 5 bases, with 6 bases spanning the gap. The CDR3 coding sequence is TGCAGCGTTCATGGGACTGAAGCTTTCTTT. Amino acid sequence: CSVHGTEAFF.

The chain combines TRBV3-1 with TRBJ1-2, with D possibly TRBD1 on 5 matching bases. Per germline, CDR1 LGHDT and CDR2 YNNKEL (reference sequence). The V gene lost 0 bases and the J gene lost 4 bases, with 12 bases spanning the gap. This CDR3 has 15 residues. CDR3 amino acids: CASSQDRAGPYGYTF. CDR3 DNA: TGTGCCAGCAGCCAAGACCGTGCAGGGCCCTATGGCTACACCTTC.

In regard to this clonotype: Since the CDR3 does not end with the conserved phenylalanine or tryptophan, this likely comes from a read error. The gene calls are TRBV5-1 and TRBJ2-6, with 9 nucleotides matching TRBD2. The germline CDR1 and CDR2 sequences are SGHRS and YFSETQ. After removal of 0 bases from V and 0 bases from J, the junction contained 4 bases not matched to a gene. This CDR3 is 18 amino acids long. The CDR3 nucleotides are TGCGCCAGCAGCTTGGTCCTAGCGGGGCGCTCTGGGGCCAACGTCCTGACTTGC. Protein sequence: CASSLVLAGRSGANVLTC.

The chain employs TRBV20-1 and TRBJ2-3, with 13 bases identical to TRBD2. Germline CDR1 reads DFQATT; CDR2 reads SNEGSKA (reference sequence). Unmatched junction bases numbered 13, after V lost 1 base and J lost 12 bases. The CDR3 runs to 16 residues. CDR3 sequence (DNA): TGCAGTGCTAGAGTAGTAAGGACTAGCGGGGGTATTGTTCAGTATTTT. Amino acids: CSARVVRTSGGIVQYF.

The sample holds a few counts of this clonotype. The genes are TRBV4-1 and TRBJ2-1; 11 nucleotides line up with TRBD2. Germline V CDR1 and CDR2: MGHRA, YSYEKL. This CDR3 spans 15 amino acids. With 4 bases clipped from V and 5 bases from J, the junction kept 4 bases outside the gene matches. The CDR3 here is CASSPRLAGNNEQFF. The CDR3 DNA follows: TGCGCCAGCAGCCCCCGACTAGCGGGGAACAATGAGCAGTTCTTC.

Only a few counts were recorded for this clonotype. Relative to the germline gene, one junction end is altered; a read error may explain this. The chain employs TRBV30 and TRBJ2-3; 10 bases fit TRBD2. The germline CDR1 and CDR2 sequences are GTSNPN and SVGIG (reference sequence). The CDR3 totals 14 residues. This CDR3 reads CAWGLAEHTDMQYF. CDR3 nucleotides: TGTGCCTGGGGACTAGCGGAGCACACAGATATGCAGTATTTT.

This clonotype was counted a few times. The chain couples TRBV4-1 to TRBJ2-7, with D uncertain. The CDR3 runs 15 residues. The germline CDR1 and CDR2 sequences are MGHRA and YSYEKL. Trimming took off 3 bases at V and 4 bases at J, with 16 bases between the two ends. The CDR3 coding sequence is TGCGCCAGCAGCCAGGTAGTGGGTCCAACTTACGAGCAGTACTTC. As protein: CASSQVVGPTYEQYF.

V usage is TRBV21-1 and J usage is TRBJ2-6. TRBV21-1 has pseudogene status. This CDR3 has 15 residues. The CDR3 DNA follows: TGTGCCAGCAGCAATCAAACATCTGGGGCCAACGTCCTGACTTTC. It specifies CASSNQTSGANVLTF.

V gene TRBV27 combines with J gene TRBJ1-1; TRBD1 matches at 7 bases. The CDR3 is 15 residues long. CDR1 MNHEY and CDR2 SMNVEV come from the germline V gene (reference sequence). Trimming took 5 bases from V and 3 from J; bases not matched to a gene: 9. The CDR3 sequence is CASSARDSVYTEAFF. The DNA of the CDR3 is TGTGCCAGCAGTGCCCGGGACAGCGTTTACACTGAAGCTTTCTTT.

V and J are TRBV20-1 and TRBJ2-3; D is unresolved. The CDR3 sequence is 15 residues long. V was cut by 3 bases and J by 2 bases, with 15 bases left in between. Germline V lookup: CDR1 DFQATT, CDR2 SNEGSKA (reference sequence). The CDR3 here is CSASRRPANTDTQYF. The CDR3 DNA is TGCAGTGCTAGCCGACGACCAGCTAACACAGATACGCAGTATTTT.

This clonotype turned up a few times. The chain combines TRBV27 with TRBJ2-1; the match to TRBD1 covers 11 bases. This CDR3 is 16 amino acids long. The V segment lost 3 bases and the J segment 4 bases; nucleotides outside the gene matches: 5. Germline CDR1 MNHEY, CDR2 SMNVEV (reference sequence). CDR3 loop: CASSLPGQGVYNEQFF. The CDR3 DNA is TGTGCCAGCAGTTTGCCGGGACAGGGGGTATACAATGAGCAGTTCTTC.

The chain combines TRBV30 with TRBJ2-4; perhaps TRBD1 as D (5 bases). The CDR3 extends over 15 amino acids. Germline V CDR1 and CDR2: GTSNPN, SVGIG (reference sequence). V was pared by 2 bases and J by 0 bases, with 11 bases between. In DNA form, the CDR3 reads TGTGCCTGGAGTAGACCGACAGTAGCCAAAAACATTCAGTACTTC. It encodes CAWSRPTVAKNIQYF.

The gene calls are TRBV5-1 and TRBJ2-3; 8 bases are a match to TRBD2. The CDR3 is 16 amino acids. Germline CDR1 and CDR2: SGHRS and YFSETQ. The V gene end was trimmed by 0 bases and the J gene end by 6 bases; junction bases not matched to a gene: 9. The CDR3 is CASSLDVSAGVDTQYF. The CDR3 DNA follows: TGCGCCAGCAGCTTGGATGTTTCAGCGGGAGTGGATACGCAGTATTTT.

A remark on this clonotype: A junction boundary mismatches the germline segment, possibly from a read error. CDR3 nucleotide sequence: TGTGCCGGCAGACGGGACACCCCCTCCTACGAGCAGTACTTC. Amino acid sequence: CAGRRDTPSYEQYF. The chain carries TRBV6-1 and TRBJ2-7; TRBD1 is a possible D gene (6 bases). Germline V lookup: CDR1 MNHNS, CDR2 SASEGT. The CDR3 length is 14 residues.

The chain joins TRBV14 to TRBJ1-2; possible D gene TRBD1, 5 bases. The CDR3 is made up of 14 amino acids. From germline, CDR1 is SGHDN and CDR2 FVKESK. Trimming shortened V by 1 base and J by 8 bases, and 14 bases separated the two germline ends. CDR3 region: CASSQGGRGIGYTF. The CDR3 coding sequence is TGTGCCAGCAGCCAAGGGGGACGCGGGATCGGCTACACCTTC.

This clonotype was seen more than once but under ten times. The genes are TRBV27 and TRBJ2-7, with D possibly called TRBD1 or TRBD2 (5 bases each). CDR3 size: 14 residues. CDR1 and CDR2 (germline): MNHEY, SMNVEV (reference sequence). Trimming took 5 bases from V and 4 from J, leaving 15 bases between them. CDR3 sequence reads: CASSLNGAGYEQYF. CDR3 coding DNA: TGTGCCAGCAGTCTAAACGGGGCCGGGTACGAGCAGTACTTC.

This clonotype was picked up a small number of times. V usage is TRBV10-3 and J usage is TRBJ2-7; possible D gene TRBD1, 7 bases. The germline V gene has CDR1 ENHRY and CDR2 SYGVKD. The CDR3 consists of 16 residues. The V end was cut by 0 bases, the J end by 4 bases, with 16 bases between. In DNA form, the CDR3 reads TGTGCCATCAGTGAGTCCTCGGCCAGGGGGAGGTACGAGCAGTACTTC. It encodes CAISESSARGRYEQYF.

This chain links TRBV27 with TRBJ1-5; D is uncertain. The ends were cut back, 3 bases at V and 0 bases at J, with 18 bases in the middle. CDR1 and CDR2 from the germline V gene are MNHEY and SMNVEV (reference sequence). This CDR3 spans 18 amino acids. This CDR3 reads CASSFSVPSTYSNQPQHF. Here the CDR3 DNA reads TGTGCCAGCAGTTTTTCGGTCCCTTCTACGTATAGCAATCAGCCCCAGCATTTT.

This clonotype was seen a handful of times. The chain employs TRBV7-9 and TRBJ2-1; D call uncertain. Trimming shortened V by 7 bases and J by 8 bases, and 15 bases separated the two germline ends. Germline CDR1 is SEHNR and CDR2 is FQNEAQ (reference sequence). The CDR3 is 13 amino acids. CDR3 bases: TGTGCCAGCACCACCCCCAGTGCCTATGAGCAGTTCTTC. Translating it yields CASTTPSAYEQFF. Combining the CDR3 with reference TRBV7-9 and TRBJ2-1 gives the whole variable domain DTGVSQNPRHKITKRGQNVTFRCDPISEHNRLYWYRQTLGQGPEFLTYFQNEAQLEKSRLLSDRFSAERPKGSFSTLEIQRTEQGDSAMYLCASTTPSAYEQFFGPGTRLTVL.

J is TRBJ2-7 and V is TRBV2; 7 positions agree with TRBD2. The length of the CDR3 is 14 residues. V trimming: 8 bases; J trimming: 0 bases; junction bases outside the gene matches: 7. Looked up from germline, CDR1 is SNHLY and CDR2 is FYNNEI. CDR3 coding DNA: TGTGCCAGCGCTTCGGGGGGACCCTCCTACGAGCAGTACTTC. It codes for CASASGGPSYEQYF.

This clonotype was picked up a small number of times. The chain employs TRBV11-2 and TRBJ2-7; 7 positions match TRBD2. CDR1 is SGHAT and CDR2 is FQNNGV in the germline V gene. The CDR3 loop spans 14 amino acids. J gave up 3 bases and V 3 bases, and 5 bases lay outside the gene matches. The CDR3 sequence: CASSFIGLGYEQYF. The CDR3 region has the DNA TGTGCCAGCAGCTTTATCGGACTAGGCTACGAGCAGTACTTC.

This clonotype was picked up a small number of times. V and J are TRBV28 and TRBJ1-2; D is unresolved. Germline V CDR1 and CDR2: MDHEN, SYDVKM. V lost 3 bases and J lost 0, with 17 bases in between. The CDR3 is made up of 17 amino acids. The CDR3 sequence: CASSFSHRSFPNYGYTF. CDR3 nucleotides: TGTGCCAGCAGTTTTTCCCACCGGAGTTTCCCTAACTATGGCTACACCTTC.